Shown below are 10 T cell receptor beta chains from a single sample sequenced in a study of T cells in women clearing cervical HPV infection. The protocol was immunoSEQ multiplex PCR, while the TCRdb copy is restricted to in-frame clones and leaves out a portion. The ten most abundant clones cover 1.5% to 2% of a sample with about 48,000 clones. The sample comprised blood buffy coat. The source is a woman between 18 and 70 years old with a cervical HPV16 infection that either progressed to CIN3+ or cleared (not recorded which).

As concerns this clone: The DNA ends 3 residues before the CDR3 does, and the rest of the CDR3 is filled in from the germline J gene. V usage is TRBV10-2 and J usage is TRBJ1-6; D is undetermined. Germline-derived CDR1 and CDR2 are WSHSY and SAAADI. The CDR3 is 15 amino acids. V gave up 0 bases and J gave up 10 bases, with 13 bases separating them. CDR3 bases read: TGCGCCAGCAGTGAGTCATTGGCAGTAGGGTCACCC. Protein: CASSESLAVGSP. The whole CDR3 is CASSESLAVGSPLHF.

A word on this clone: The CDR3 end lies 3 residues beyond the end of the read and is filled in from the germline J gene. This chain links TRBV20-1 with TRBJ1-4, with 9 bases lining up with TRBD1. The germline V gene has CDR1 DFQATT and CDR2 SNEGSKA (reference sequence). This CDR3 is built from 17 residues. Trimming at V came to 0 bases and at J to 0 bases, leaving 5 bases not matched to a gene. The CDR3 protein is CSARDNRGPATNEKLFF. The part of the CDR3 DNA that was read is TGCAGTGCTAGAGACAACAGGGGGCCGGCAACTAATGAAAAA.

As to this clone: The read gets to within 3 residues of the CDR3 end, and the germline J gene fills in the rest. The rearrangement uses TRBV9 and TRBJ2-7; 7 positions match TRBD1. Trimming took 0 bases from V and 3 from J; bases not matched to a gene: 9. The CDR3 contains 16 residues. Germline loops: CDR1 SGDLS, CDR2 YYNGEE. This chain's CDR3 is CASSVALGTDIYEQYF. Partial CDR3 DNA: TGTGCCAGCAGCGTAGCGTTAGGGACAGACATCTACGAG.

Comments on this clone: The sequenced fragment ends 3 residues before the CDR3 boundary, so the rest is inferred from the germline J gene. Other DNA variants within this sample encode the same CDR3. The chain links TRBV18 to TRBJ2-1, with TRBD1 matching over 7 bases. Germline CDR1 is KGHSH and CDR2 is LQKENI. The junction had 3 bases not matched to a gene; V was cut back by 3 bases and J by 4 bases. The CDR3 sequence is 14 residues long. The CDR3 region is CASSPLDRYNEQFF. CDR3 DNA, as far as it was read: TGTGCCAGCTCACCCCTGGACAGGTACAATGAG.

A remark on this clone: Coverage ceases 3 residues before the CDR3 finishes, and the germline J gene fills in the end. This chain uses TRBV7-3 with TRBJ1-1, with 7 nucleotides matching TRBD1. The germline CDR1 and CDR2 sequences are SGHTA and FQGTGA. Germline trimming cut 6 bases from V and 3 bases from J; bases unmatched to any gene: 4. The CDR3 runs 13 residues. This CDR3 is CASSRGGYTEAFF. CDR3 DNA (partial): TGTGCCAGCAGTCGAGGGGGCTACACTGAA.

Notes on this clone: The sequenced fragment ends 3 residues before the CDR3 boundary, so the rest is inferred from the germline J gene. This chain links TRBV7-9 with TRBJ1-1; no firm D call. V lost 4 bases, J lost 2 bases, and 11 bases lay in between. The CDR3 contains 14 residues. Per germline, CDR1 SEHNR and CDR2 FQNEAQ (reference sequence). The CDR3 bases that were read are TGTGCCAGCAGCTCCCTAGATCCAAACACTGAA. Protein: CASSSLDPNTE. The complete CDR3 reads CASSSLDPNTEAFF. Filled out from reference TRBV7-9 and TRBJ1-1, the complete variable domain reads DTGVSQNPRHKITKRGQNVTFRCDPISEHNRLYWYRQTLGQGPEFLTYFQNEAQLEKSRLLSDRFSAERPKGSFSTLEIQRTEQGDSAMYLCASSSLDPNTEAFFGQGTRLTVV.

Concerning this clone itself: Coverage ceases 3 residues before the CDR3 finishes, and the germline J gene fills in the end. The V gene is TRBV20-1, the J gene TRBJ1-2; 7 positions agree with TRBD1. CDR1 and CDR2 (germline): DFQATT, SNEGSKA (reference sequence). The J segment lost 3 bases and the V segment lost 4 bases, leaving 8 bases of the junction unmatched. This CDR3 spans 14 amino acids. Incomplete CDR3 DNA: TGCAGTGCTAATTCGCCAGGGACAGACTATGGC. Encoded protein: CSANSPGTDYG. The whole CDR3 is CSANSPGTDYGYTF.

Remarks on this clone: The CDR3 end lies 3 residues beyond the end of the read and is filled in from the germline J gene. V usage is TRBV10-1 and J usage is TRBJ2-5; 8 positions match TRBD2. The CDR3 is 15 amino acids. Germline CDR1 reads WNHNN; CDR2 reads SYGVQD (reference sequence). Trimming cost V 6 bases and J 2 bases; bases outside gene matches: 8. The CDR3 bases that were read are TGCGCCAGCAGCGGGGGGGGCCCTTGTCAAGAGACC. Its protein is CASSGGGPCQET. The whole CDR3 reads CASSGGGPCQETQYF.

Concerning this clone: Read sequence stops 3 residues before the CDR3 end, and the germline J gene provides the missing end. The chain uses TRBV7-2 and TRBJ2-2; the match to TRBD1 covers 10 bases. The germline gives CDR1 SGHTA, CDR2 FQGNSA. The CDR3 extends over 14 amino acids. CDR3 residues: CASSSRQGALELFF. CDR3 bases read: TGTGCCAGCAGCTCCCGACAGGGGGCCTTAGAG.

Of note for this clone: The read terminates 3 residues before the CDR3 end, so the remaining end is supplied by the germline J gene. This chain uses TRBV5-1 with TRBJ2-1; 11 bases map to TRBD1. CDR1 and CDR2 (germline): SGHRS, YFSETQ. This CDR3 has 16 amino acids. The trim removed 0 bases at V and 6 bases at J, leaving 5 bases unmatched. CDR3 DNA (partial): TGCGCCAGCAGCTTGGCTCAAGGACAGGGGGCCAATGAG. Its protein product is CASSLAQGQGANE. Given in full, the CDR3 is CASSLAQGQGANEQFF.